This T cell receptor (beta chain) was recorded in a study of beta chain features in type 1 diabetes. Study-wide results and limits: Type 1 diabetes patients had TCRB CDR3s that were shorter (moderately but significantly so) in all four CD4+ subsets.

The sequenced template was cDNA made from the entire isolated RNA. Roughly 3.6 million reads was the average for naive, central memory and regulatory T cell samples. Some clones are missing from TCRdb's copy, which holds only in-frame ones; the method was immunoSEQ multiplex PCR. This table has 900,000 or so clones, 17% appearing once. With regard to this clone: Its antigen is not identified.

A sort by CD45RO/CCR7/CD25/CD127/CD95/CD27 yielded CD4+ naive, central memory, regulatory and stem cell-like memory cells. Trimming shortened V by 5 bases and J by 6 bases, and 14 bases separated the two germline ends. Germline CDR1 is SEHNR and CDR2 is FQNEAQ (reference sequence). The CDR3 loop spans 13 amino acids. Sequencing input: naive CD4+ T cells from blood. The TCR comes from a woman under 30 in good health. V gene TRBV7-9 combines with J gene TRBJ2-7, with a weak D call TRBD1 (5 bases). The CDR3 coding sequence is TGTGCCAGCAGCGGGATGGGTAGGGGCGAGCAGTACTTC. It encodes CASSGMGRGEQYF.